Below are 20 T cell receptor beta chains sequenced from a single sample in a study of shared clonotypes between healthy human individuals. Some clones are missing from TCRdb's copy, which holds only in-frame ones; the method was immunoSEQ multiplex PCR. The sample includes 2 million to 3 million clones, over 85% seen only once; the top ten take about 0.13%. Source material: naive CD4+ T cells sorted from blood. Subset defined: CD45RA+ positively selected. The receptors stem from a man between 18 and 29 years old in good health.

This clone was recorded only once. The chain couples TRBV5-1 to TRBJ2-7; D is possibly TRBD2 (6 bases). Germline lookup yields CDR1 SGHRS and CDR2 YFSETQ. The CDR3 covers 13 residues. V was shortened by 1 base and J by 5 bases, with 10 bases between the two germline ends. Written as DNA, the CDR3 is TGCGCCAGCAGCTTGAGCGGAGGGAACGAGCAGTACTTC. Its protein product is CASSLSGGNEQYF.

The rearrangement joins TRBV6-6 to TRBJ1-6; 11 bases fit TRBD1. Germline trimming cut 6 bases from V and 12 bases from J; bases unmatched to any gene: 7. This CDR3 spans 14 amino acids. Germline assignment: CDR1 MNHNY and CDR2 SVGAGI (reference sequence). Here the CDR3 reads CASRLGTGGIPLHF. CDR3 DNA sequence: TGTGCCAGCAGACTTGGGACAGGGGGGATACCCCTCCACTTT.

The chain recombines TRBV28 with TRBJ1-5; 9 bases agree with TRBD1. CDR3 length equals 15 residues. V trimming: 6 bases; J trimming: 6 bases; junction bases outside the gene matches: 9. The V gene's germline CDR1 is MDHEN and CDR2 SYDVKM. The CDR3 sequence is CASSPRDRVGQPQHF. The CDR3 DNA reads as TGTGCCAGCAGCCCCCGGGACAGGGTTGGTCAGCCCCAGCATTTT.

With respect to this clone: Different DNA sequences within this sample yield the same CDR3. This chain joins TRBV20-1 and TRBJ2-3; D remains unclear. CDR3 length equals 11 residues. CDR1 and CDR2 from the germline V gene are DFQATT and SNEGSKA (reference sequence). Trimming stripped 0 bases from V and 6 bases from J, with 4 bases between. In DNA form, the CDR3 reads TGCAGTGCTAGAGAGGTGGATACGCAGTATTTT. Translated: CSAREVDTQYF.

V gene TRBV5-4 combines with J gene TRBJ2-5; TRBD1 aligns across 7 bases. The CDR3 is 15 residues long. CDR1 and CDR2 from the germline V gene are SGHNT and YYREEE (reference sequence). The V gene end was trimmed by 3 bases and the J gene end by 4 bases; junction bases not matched to a gene: 9. CDR3 protein: CASSSRTGVGETQYF. Written as DNA, the CDR3 is TGTGCCAGCAGCTCACGTACAGGGGTTGGAGAGACCCAGTACTTC. The whole variable domain, remainder taken from reference TRBV5-4 and TRBJ2-5, is ETGVTQSPTHLIKTRGQQVTLRCSSQSGHNTVSWYQQALGQGPQFIFQYYREEENGRGNFPPRFSGLQFPNYSSELNVNALELDDSALYLCASSSRTGVGETQYFGPGTRLLVL.

About this clone itself: At one boundary the junction diverges from the germline segment, which might be a read error. The chain carries TRBV7-7 and TRBJ2-2; maybe TRBD1 (6 bases). CDR1 is SSHAT and CDR2 is FNYEAQ in the germline V gene (reference sequence). This CDR3 contains 15 residues. CDR3 in DNA: TGTGCTAGCAGCCTGGGGGACAAATACACCGGGGAGCTGTTTTTT. This encodes CASSLGDKYTGELFF.

The genes are TRBV18 and TRBJ1-4; D possibly corresponds to TRBD1 (5 bases). This CDR3 contains 16 residues. Germline V gene data show CDR1 as KGHSH and CDR2 as LQKENI. V dropped 3 bases and J dropped 5 bases, with 16 bases sitting between them. CDR3 region: CASSPQQTGANEKLFF. The CDR3 DNA reads TGTGCCAGCTCACCCCAACAGACCGGGGCAAATGAAAAACTGTTTTTT.

In DNA form, the CDR3 reads TGCGCCAGCAGCTTGGGACTACCCCGGGGAGATACGCAGTATTTT. Translation gives CASSLGLPRGDTQYF. This chain links TRBV5-1 with TRBJ2-3; D possibly corresponds to TRBD2 (5 bases). Per germline, CDR1 SGHRS and CDR2 YFSETQ. The CDR3 contains 15 residues. Trimming removed 0 bases at V and 5 bases at J, with 13 bases between. Full variable domain (missing parts from reference TRBV5-1 and TRBJ2-3): KAGVTQTPRYLIKTRGQQVTLSCSPISGHRSVSWYQQTPGQGLQFLFEYFSETQRNKGNFPGRFSGRQFSNSRSEMNVSTLELGDSALYLCASSLGLPRGDTQYFGPGTRLTVL.

The chain uses TRBV15 and TRBJ2-3; 9 positions agree with TRBD2. V trimming: 5 bases; J trimming: 4 bases; junction bases outside the gene matches: 10. This CDR3 spans 16 amino acids. Germline CDR1 is LNHNV and CDR2 is YYDKDF (reference sequence). The chain's CDR3 is CATSRRWLAGSDTQYF. CDR3 bases: TGTGCCACCAGCCGCCGTTGGCTAGCGGGATCAGATACGCAGTATTTT.

The chain joins TRBV5-1 to TRBJ2-1, with D maybe TRBD2 (6 bases). Trimming cost V 0 bases and J 4 bases, with 11 bases left between them. The length of the CDR3 is 15 residues. Germline V CDR1 and CDR2: SGHRS, YFSETQ. CDR3 bases: TGCGCCAGCAGCTTGGCGGGAGACCTTTACAATGAGCAGTTCTTC. Residues: CASSLAGDLYNEQFF. Full variable domain (remainder filled in from reference TRBV5-1 and TRBJ2-1): KAGVTQTPRYLIKTRGQQVTLSCSPISGHRSVSWYQQTPGQGLQFLFEYFSETQRNKGNFPGRFSGRQFSNSRSEMNVSTLELGDSALYLCASSLAGDLYNEQFFGPGTRLTVL.

The V call is TRBV19, the J call TRBJ1-2, with no clear D. Germline CDR1 is LNHDA and CDR2 is SQIVND (reference sequence). V was shortened by 4 bases and J by 1 base, with 7 bases between the two germline ends. The CDR3 extends over 13 amino acids. The CDR3 loop is CASSKYLNYGYTF. The CDR3 nucleotides are TGTGCCAGTAGTAAATACCTTAACTATGGCTACACCTTC.

The rearrangement uses TRBV4-2 and TRBJ2-2; 13 bases align to TRBD2. Trimming at V came to 0 bases and at J to 2 bases, leaving 6 bases not matched to a gene. CDR3 length: 19 amino acids. From germline, CDR1 is LGHNA and CDR2 YNFKEQ. The CDR3 DNA reads as TGTGCCAGCAGCCAAGAGACTAGCGGGGGGCCCGGAAACACCGGGGAGCTGTTTTTT. Protein sequence: CASSQETSGGPGNTGELFF.

The chain carries TRBV6-5 and TRBJ2-2; D is tentatively TRBD1 or TRBD2 (5 bases each). Germline lookup yields CDR1 MNHEY and CDR2 SVGAGI. V was clipped by 6 bases and J by 5 bases, with 16 bases between them. The CDR3 has 15 residues. The CDR3 region has the DNA TGTGCCAGCAGATTGGGACCGACGGGGACCGGGGAGCTGTTTTTT. Translating it yields CASRLGPTGTGELFF.

This chain uses TRBV28 with TRBJ2-7; D is undetermined. This CDR3 has 13 residues. Germline-derived CDR1 and CDR2 are MDHEN and SYDVKM. V was pared by 6 bases and J by 1 base, with 10 bases between. The chain's CDR3 is CASRKDGSYEQYF. The CDR3 DNA sequence: TGTGCCAGCAGAAAGGACGGTTCCTACGAGCAGTACTTC.

The chain is built from TRBV11-3 and TRBJ2-1; 11 positions agree with TRBD2. CDR3 length equals 15 residues. The trim removed 5 bases at V and 2 bases at J, leaving 2 bases unmatched. Germline values: CDR1 SGHNT, CDR2 YENEEA. The CDR3 nucleotides are TGTGCCAGCAGCCCGGGACTAGCGGCCTACAATGAGCAGTTCTTC. Translating it yields CASSPGLAAYNEQFF.

The V gene is TRBV7-8, the J gene TRBJ1-5, with unresolved D. The CDR3 has 15 amino acids. The germline V gene encodes CDR1 SGHVS and CDR2 FQNEAQ. Trimming removed 5 bases at V and 5 bases at J, with 16 bases between. CDR3 DNA: TGTGCCAGCAGCCGCCTAGGGCAGGTTGATCAGCCCCAGCATTTT. The encoded protein is CASSRLGQVDQPQHF.

The rearrangement uses TRBV28 and TRBJ1-5; D perhaps matches TRBD1 (6 bases). Trimming cost V 4 bases and J 0 bases, with 10 bases left between them. Looked up from germline, CDR1 is MDHEN and CDR2 is SYDVKM. The CDR3 totals 15 residues. The CDR3 is CASSSGQISNQPQHF. The CDR3 DNA reads as TGTGCCAGCAGTTCCGGACAGATTAGCAATCAGCCCCAGCATTTT.

This clone was found once. V gene TRBV6-5 combines with J gene TRBJ2-7; 7 nucleotides agree with TRBD2. The CDR3 loop spans 14 amino acids. V lost 6 bases, J lost 0 bases, and 5 bases stayed unmatched. CDR1 MNHEY and CDR2 SVGAGI come from the germline V gene. The DNA for the CDR3 is TGTGCCAGCAGAAAGCGGGATAACTCCTACGAGCAGTACTTC. Its translation: CASRKRDNSYEQYF.

V and J are TRBV19 and TRBJ2-3, with TRBD2 as a possible D gene (7 bases). The CDR3 consists of 18 residues. V lost 6 bases to trimming and J lost 2 bases, with 24 bases between them. The germline V gene encodes CDR1 LNHDA and CDR2 SQIVND (reference sequence). CDR3 nucleotide sequence: TGTGCCAGTAGCGAAGGGGGGAGGGCCGTTACCTTCACAGATACGCAGTATTTT. It is translated as CASSEGGRAVTFTDTQYF.

The chain is built from TRBV11-3 and TRBJ2-5, with 12 bases matching TRBD2. CDR3 length equals 17 residues. The germline gives CDR1 SGHNT, CDR2 YENEEA. The trim removed 5 bases at V and 1 base at J, leaving 8 bases unmatched. DNA of the CDR3: TGTGCCAGCAGCCTCATGTCTAGCGGGAGGGGCCAAGAGACCCAGTACTTC. Translation: CASSLMSSGRGQETQYF.